One sample yielded the 23 T cell receptor beta chains listed below, sequenced in a study of T cell repertoires in cytomegalovirus infection. The antigens of these receptors remain unknown. Using its own MiXCR run on the reads, TCRdb lists one record per CDR3 protein. The sample includes about a million distinct CDR3 sequences, approximately 32% seen only once; the top ten take about an eighth. The sequencing here drew on cultured CD8+ T cells from PBMCs, taken from culture after CMV antigen stimulation. The receptor set was obtained from a human donor in good health (CMV status not recorded). Some clones in this sample may be carry-over from other donors' samples.

This clonotype was counted a few times. V and J are TRBV7-8 and TRBJ1-2, with TRBD1 identical over 7 bases. Trimming at V came to 3 bases and at J to 6 bases, leaving 31 bases not matched to a gene. The CDR3 spans 22 residues. The germline CDR1 and CDR2 sequences are SGHVS and FQNEAQ. The CDR3 coding sequence is TGTGCCAGCAGCTTTAAGATCGGGTTTATGAGGGGACAGAACAGCCCGGTTGATGGCTACACCTTC. Amino acids: CASSFKIGFMRGQNSPVDGYTF.

This clonotype came up a few times. The rearrangement joins TRBV12-5 to TRBJ2-2; D remains ambiguous. This CDR3 is built from 12 residues. Germline V lookup: CDR1 LGHNT, CDR2 FRNRAP. Between the trimmed V and J ends, which lost 6 bases and 6 bases, there was a span of 8 bases. The CDR3 DNA reads as TGTGCTAGTGGCTCCTACGCCGGGGAGCTGTTTTTT. Amino acids: CASGSYAGELFF. Using reference TRBV12-5 and TRBJ2-2 for the parts outside the CDR3, the full variable domain is DARVTQTPRHKVTEMGQEVTMRCQPILGHNTVFWYRQTMMQGLELLAYFRNRAPLDDSGMPKDRFSAEMPDATLATLKIQPSEPRDSAVYFCASGSYAGELFFGEGSRLTVL.

This clonotype has a handful of counts. The chain is built from TRBV19 and TRBJ1-1; D may be TRBD1 (5 bases). The V end lost 1 base, the J end lost 0 bases, and 9 bases lay between the germline ends. The CDR3 runs 15 residues. The germline V gene encodes CDR1 LNHDA and CDR2 SQIVND (reference sequence). The CDR3 sequence is CASSIAQGLNTEAFF. The CDR3 nucleotides read TGTGCCAGTAGTATAGCGCAGGGTCTGAACACTGAAGCTTTCTTT. Filled out from reference TRBV19 and TRBJ1-1, the complete variable domain reads DGGITQSPKYLFRKEGQNVTLSCEQNLNHDAMYWYRQDPGQGLRLIYYSQIVNDFQKGDIAEGYSVSREKKESFPLTVTSAQKNPTAFYLCASSIAQGLNTEAFFGQGTRLTVV.

The gene calls are TRBV7-3 and TRBJ1-2; D ambiguous. Germline CDR1 SGHTA, CDR2 FQGTGA. V dropped 1 base and J dropped 5 bases, with 8 bases sitting between them. This CDR3 region has 13 residues. The CDR3 protein is CASSLSQEYGYTF. The CDR3 DNA follows: TGTGCCAGCAGCTTAAGTCAGGAGTATGGCTACACCTTC.

The chain combines TRBV7-3 with TRBJ1-5; D is unclear. The J call could be wrong; TRBJ2-3 is a better fit for the DNA end. The CDR3 totals 15 residues. CDR1 is SGHTA, CDR2 FQGTGA, per germline. CDR3 loop: CASSLDILEAQPQYF. The CDR3 DNA follows: TGTGCCAGCAGCTTAGACATCCTCGAGGCTCAGCCCCAGTATTTT.

The V call is TRBV29-1, the J call TRBJ1-2; 9 bases agree with TRBD1. The V and J ends lost 6 bases and 7 bases, in that order; junction bases with no gene match: 6. The germline V gene has CDR1 SQVTM and CDR2 ANQGSEA. This CDR3 has 12 residues. The CDR3 DNA reads as TGCAGCGTGCCGGACAGGGGTGGTGGCTACACCTTC. This translates into CSVPDRGGGYTF.

This rearrangement joins TRBV29-1 to TRBJ2-3; 7 bases fit TRBD1. Looked up from germline, CDR1 is SQVTM and CDR2 is ANQGSEA. This CDR3 has 12 amino acids. V was clipped by 4 bases and J by 3 bases; unmatched bases: 1. CDR3 residues: CSVGQGTDTQYF. The CDR3 nucleotides are TGCAGCGTTGGACAGGGAACAGATACGCAGTATTTT.

V is TRBV9 and J is TRBJ2-1; 9 bases line up with TRBD2. The germline gives CDR1 SGDLS, CDR2 YYNGEE. J gave up 8 bases and V 0 bases, and 6 bases lay outside the gene matches. The CDR3 runs to 15 residues. The CDR3 DNA reads as TGTGCCAGCAGCGTAGTTAGCGGGGGAGCGGATGAGCAGTTCTTC. It translates to CASSVVSGGADEQFF.

This chain links TRBV7-3 with TRBJ2-3, with TRBD1 as a possible D gene (5 bases). V was clipped by 2 bases and J by 3 bases, with 12 bases between them. CDR3 length equals 15 residues. Germline CDR1 and CDR2: SGHTA and FQGTGA. The CDR3 is CASSLLGARTDTQYF. The DNA of the CDR3 is TGTGCCAGCAGCTTACTTGGGGCCCGGACAGATACGCAGTATTTT. Full variable domain (missing parts from reference TRBV7-3 and TRBJ2-3): GAGVSQTPSNKVTEKGKYVELRCDPISGHTALYWYRQSLGQGPEFLIYFQGTGAADDSGLPNDRFFAVRPEGSVSTLKIQRTERGDSAVYLCASSLLGARTDTQYFGPGTRLTVL.

The rearrangement joins TRBV27 to TRBJ1-5; a weak D match, TRBD1 (5 bases). CDR1 is MNHEY and CDR2 is SMNVEV in the germline V gene (reference sequence). CDR3 length: 21 amino acids. The V end was cut by 11 bases, the J end by 5 bases, with 40 bases between. DNA of the CDR3: TGTGCCGCCCTTAGGTCTTCCTCATGGGGCTGGGCAGGGAGGTTGGATCAGCCCCAGCATTTT. It yields the protein CAALRSSSWGWAGRLDQPQHF.

The rearrangement uses TRBV27 and TRBJ1-3; D might be TRBD1 (5 bases). V was shortened by 0 bases and J by 0 bases, with 9 bases between the two germline ends. The CDR3 runs to 16 residues. The V gene's germline CDR1 is MNHEY and CDR2 SMNVEV (reference sequence). The CDR3 DNA reads TGTGCCAGCAGTTTATCAGGGGCCTACTCTGGAAACACCATATATTTT. Amino acids: CASSLSGAYSGNTIYF.

The chain recombines TRBV7-4 with TRBJ2-5; D remains unclear. Germline CDR1 reads SGHVT; CDR2 reads SQSDAQ. The CDR3 is 14 amino acids. The ends were cut back, 1 base at V and 5 bases at J, with 11 bases in the middle. The CDR3 DNA follows: TGTGCCAGCAGCTTAGGTTCCTGGATCGAGACCCAGTACTTC. This sequence encodes CASSLGSWIETQYF.

This clonotype was seen a few times. The V call is TRBV2, the J call TRBJ1-2; D is uncertain. The CDR3 is 12 residues long. Looked up from germline, CDR1 is SNHLY and CDR2 is FYNNEI. V was pared by 7 bases and J by 4 bases, with 10 bases between. The CDR3 loop reads CASTQVSYGYTF. DNA of the CDR3: TGTGCCAGCACCCAGGTCAGCTATGGCTACACCTTC.

This clonotype was recorded at least ten times. The gene calls are TRBV12-3 or TRBV12-4 and TRBJ2-7; D is uncertain. The CDR3 has 13 residues. V lost 3 bases and J 0 bases, leaving 6 bases between the germline ends. CDR3: CASSLSSSYEQYV. The CDR3 coding sequence is TGTGCCAGCAGTTTGTCTAGCTCCTACGAGCAGTACGTC.

A remark on this clonotype: A much larger clone sits a single nucleotide away, making a read error possible. The chain has TRBV11-1 and TRBJ1-3, with D tentatively TRBD1 (6 bases). Trimming stripped 5 bases from V and 5 bases from J, with 16 bases between. Germline CDR1 is SGHAT and CDR2 is FQDESV (reference sequence). The CDR3 length is 15 residues. The CDR3 DNA reads as TGTGCCAGCAGCAGTACAGGGTTGCGAAGAAACACCATATATTTT. It specifies CASSSTGLRRNTIYF. Combining the CDR3 with reference TRBV11-1 and TRBJ1-3 gives the whole variable domain EAEVAQSPRYKITEKSQAVAFWCDPISGHATLYWYRQILGQGPELLVQFQDESVVDDSQLPKDRFSAERLKGVDSTLKIQPAELGDSAMYLCASSSTGLRRNTIYFGEGSWLTVV.

In this sample, this clonotype turned up a few times. The genes are TRBV15 and TRBJ2-5; the match to TRBD1 covers 9 bases. CDR1 is LNHNV and CDR2 is YYDKDF in the germline V gene (reference sequence). V was clipped by 5 bases and J by 2 bases; unmatched bases: 9. CDR3 length equals 16 residues. The CDR3 bases are TGTGCCACCAGCCTCCCGGGACAGGGAGTTCAAGAGACCCAGTACTTC. This encodes CATSLPGQGVQETQYF.

The rearrangement uses TRBV12-3 or TRBV12-4 and TRBJ2-7; D gene uncertain. Trimming removed 3 bases at V and 6 bases at J, with 18 bases between. The CDR3 is 15 residues long. CDR3 amino acids: CASSFSGVSSREQYF. The CDR3 DNA reads TGTGCCAGCAGTTTTTCTGGGGTTTCTTCCCGCGAGCAGTACTTC.

In this sample, this clonotype turned up a few times. V and J are TRBV6-5 and TRBJ2-5; TRBD2 matches at 8 bases. V gave up 5 bases and J gave up 0 bases; unmatched junction bases: 17. Germline V gene lookup returns CDR1 MNHEY and CDR2 SVGAGI. CDR3 size: 19 residues. The CDR3: CASSQALGSGGGHQETQYF. The CDR3 bases are TGTGCCAGCAGTCAAGCCCTTGGGAGTGGCGGGGGGCACCAAGAGACCCAGTACTTC.

The V call is TRBV2, the J call TRBJ2-5, with D possibly matching TRBD2 (5 bases). This CDR3 has 10 residues. CDR1 and CDR2 (germline): SNHLY, FYNNEI. DNA of the CDR3: TGTGCTACCAAACGGGGGACCCAGTACTTC. Translated, it gives CATKRGTQYF.

The chain joins TRBV12-5 to TRBJ2-7, with 7 nucleotides matching TRBD2. CDR1 is LGHNT, CDR2 FRNRAP, per germline. The CDR3 covers 13 residues. J lost 9 bases, V lost 3 bases, and 8 bases had no gene match. The CDR3 reads CASGFARGERQYF. The CDR3 DNA reads TGTGCTAGTGGTTTCGCCCGGGGGGAAAGGCAGTACTTC. Variable domain in full (rest from reference TRBV12-5 and TRBJ2-7): DARVTQTPRHKVTEMGQEVTMRCQPILGHNTVFWYRQTMMQGLELLAYFRNRAPLDDSGMPKDRFSAEMPDATLATLKIQPSEPRDSAVYFCASGFARGERQYFGPGTRLTVT.

V and J are TRBV7-9 and TRBJ1-1, with D perhaps matching TRBD1 (6 bases). The CDR3 covers 16 residues. Deletions cut 5 bases from V and 3 bases from J, with 19 bases between. Germline V gene data show CDR1 as SEHNR and CDR2 as FQNEAQ (reference sequence). CDR3 sequence (DNA): TGTGCCAGCAGCGGTCCGGGGACACGGGAGGACACTGAAGCTTTCTTT. This codes for CASSGPGTREDTEAFF.

This clonotype turned up a few times. The CDR3 coding sequence is TGTGCCAGTAGTATAGATGGGACAGGGGTGATGGCTTTCTTT. Amino acids: CASSIDGTGVMAFF. The chain carries TRBV19 and TRBJ1-1; TRBD1 agrees at 10 bases. CDR3 length: 14 amino acids. V shed 0 bases and J 11 bases; nucleotides not matched to a gene: 6. Germline V gene lookup returns CDR1 LNHDA and CDR2 SQIVND (reference sequence).

V gene TRBV27 combines with J gene TRBJ2-7, with unresolved D. Germline V CDR1 and CDR2: MNHEY, SMNVEV (reference sequence). The CDR3 totals 13 residues. Trimming shortened V by 5 bases and J by 3 bases, and 11 bases separated the two germline ends. CDR3 nucleotides: TGTGCCAGCAGTCCTTCGGACCACTACGAGCAGTACTTC. Its translation: CASSPSDHYEQYF.